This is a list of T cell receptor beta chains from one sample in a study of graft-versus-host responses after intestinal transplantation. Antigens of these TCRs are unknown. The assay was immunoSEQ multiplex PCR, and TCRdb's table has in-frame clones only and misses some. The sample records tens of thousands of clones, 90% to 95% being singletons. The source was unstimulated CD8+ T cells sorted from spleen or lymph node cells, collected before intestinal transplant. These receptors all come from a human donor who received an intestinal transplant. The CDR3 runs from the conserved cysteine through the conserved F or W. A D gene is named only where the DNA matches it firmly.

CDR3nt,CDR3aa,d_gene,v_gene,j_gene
TGTGCCGCAGCGGGGGGCAGGGATGAGCAGTTCTTC,CAAAGGRDEQFF,TRBD2,TRBV19,TRBJ2-1
TGTGCCTGGAGTCCCGGGACAGCCTACGAGCAGTACTTC,CAWSPGTAYEQYF,TRBD1,TRBV30,TRBJ2-7
TGTGCCAGCAGTCCTCAGGGATCCTACGAGCAGTACTTC,CASSPQGSYEQYF,.,TRBV28,TRBJ2-7
TGTGCCAGCAGTCCAGGGGCCGCTTCTAATCAGCCCAAGCATTTT,CASSPGAASNQPKHF,.,TRBV6-6,TRBJ1-5
TGTGCCAGCAAAACGACTAGCGGGAGGGAGCAAGAGACCCAGTACTTC,CASKTTSGREQETQYF,TRBD2,TRBV27,TRBJ2-5
TGTGCCAGCAGTGCTAGCGGAGGTACCTACTACGAGCAGTACTTC,CASSASGGTYYEQYF,TRBD2,TRBV7-8,TRBJ2-7
TGTGCCAGCAGCCAAACTCCGAACACCGGGGAGCTGTTTTTT,CASSQTPNTGELFF,.,TRBV11-3,TRBJ2-2
TGTGCCAGCAGCTTAGAGAACAGCTACGAGCAGTACTTC,CASSLENSYEQYF,.,TRBV5-4,TRBJ2-7
TGTGCCTGGAGTGTCTCGGGAAGTGAGCAGTTCTTC,CAWSVSGSEQFF,.,TRBV30,TRBJ2-1
TGTGCCAGCAGCAACCCTAGCGGGGGGGCGAATGAGCAGTTCTTC,CASSNPSGGANEQFF,TRBD2,TRBV5-5,TRBJ2-1
TGTGCCAGCAGCCCCCAACACAGGGGGAATAGCAATCAGCCCCAGCATTTT,CASSPQHRGNSNQPQHF,TRBD1,TRBV11-3,TRBJ1-5
TGTGCCAGCAGCGCGTACAATGAGCAGTTCTTC,CASSAYNEQFF,.,TRBV11-1,TRBJ2-1
TGTGCCAGCAGTCCCCAGACTAGCGGGTTTCAAGAGACCCAGTACTTC,CASSPQTSGFQETQYF,TRBD2,TRBV27,TRBJ2-5